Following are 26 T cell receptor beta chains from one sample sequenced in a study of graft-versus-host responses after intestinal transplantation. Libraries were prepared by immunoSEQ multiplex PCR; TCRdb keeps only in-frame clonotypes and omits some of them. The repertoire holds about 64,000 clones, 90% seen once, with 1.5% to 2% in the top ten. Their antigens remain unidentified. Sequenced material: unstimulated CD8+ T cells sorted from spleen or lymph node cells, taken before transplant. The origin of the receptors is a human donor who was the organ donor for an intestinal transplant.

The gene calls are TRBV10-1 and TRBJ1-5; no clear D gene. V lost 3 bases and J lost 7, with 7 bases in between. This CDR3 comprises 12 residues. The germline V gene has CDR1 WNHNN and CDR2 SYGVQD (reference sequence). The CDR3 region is CASSERGQPQHF. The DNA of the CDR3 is TGCGCCAGCAGTGAACGAGGACAGCCCCAGCATTTT.

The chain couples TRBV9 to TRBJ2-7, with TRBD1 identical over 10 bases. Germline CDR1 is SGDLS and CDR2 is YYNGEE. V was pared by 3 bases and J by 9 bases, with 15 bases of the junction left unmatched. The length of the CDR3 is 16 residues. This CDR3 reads CASSAGNRDRGGGQYF. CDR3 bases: TGTGCCAGCAGCGCCGGAAACCGGGACAGGGGTGGAGGGCAGTACTTC.

CDR3 protein: CASSYTSTGAHEKLFF. The CDR3 DNA reads as TGTGCCAGCAGTTACACGTCCACAGGGGCGCATGAAAAACTGTTTTTT. The genes are TRBV6-6 and TRBJ1-4; 7 bases are a match to TRBD1. Per the germline V gene, CDR1 is MNHNY and CDR2 is SVGAGI (reference sequence). V was clipped by 2 bases and J by 6 bases; unmatched bases: 9. CDR3 size: 16 residues.

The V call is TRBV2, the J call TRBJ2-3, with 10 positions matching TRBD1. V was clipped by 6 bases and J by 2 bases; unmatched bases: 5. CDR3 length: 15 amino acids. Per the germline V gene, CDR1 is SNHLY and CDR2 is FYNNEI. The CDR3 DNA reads TGTGCCAGCAGCCCGACAGGGGGCACCACAGATACGCAGTATTTT. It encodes CASSPTGGTTDTQYF.

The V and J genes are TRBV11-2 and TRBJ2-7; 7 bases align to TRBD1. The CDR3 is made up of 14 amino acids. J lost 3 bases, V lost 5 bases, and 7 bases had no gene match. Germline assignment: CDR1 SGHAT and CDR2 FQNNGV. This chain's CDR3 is CASSRGPWDYEQYF. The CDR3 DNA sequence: TGTGCCAGCAGCAGGGGGCCCTGGGACTACGAGCAGTACTTC.

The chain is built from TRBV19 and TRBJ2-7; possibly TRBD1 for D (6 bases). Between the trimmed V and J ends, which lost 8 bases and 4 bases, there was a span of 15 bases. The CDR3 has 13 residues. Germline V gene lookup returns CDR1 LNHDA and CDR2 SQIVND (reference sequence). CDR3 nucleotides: TGTGCCAGTTCGACGGCAGGGGTTTACGAGCAGTACTTC. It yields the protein CASSTAGVYEQYF.

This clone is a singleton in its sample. The CDR3, as DNA: TGTGCCAGCAGTCTAACCGGAGTTGTCGGAGAGACCCAGTACTTC. It yields the protein CASSLTGVVGETQYF. The chain carries TRBV5-8 and TRBJ2-5; D gene unclear. Germline V CDR1 and CDR2: SGHTS, YDEGEE. The CDR3 contains 15 residues. Trimming pared 5 bases from V and 4 bases from J, leaving 18 bases between.

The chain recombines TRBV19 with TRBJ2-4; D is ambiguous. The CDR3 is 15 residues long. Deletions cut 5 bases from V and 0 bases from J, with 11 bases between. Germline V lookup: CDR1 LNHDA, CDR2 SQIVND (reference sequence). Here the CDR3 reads CASSGPDKAKNIQYF. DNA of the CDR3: TGTGCCAGTAGTGGGCCTGACAAAGCCAAAAACATTCAGTACTTC.

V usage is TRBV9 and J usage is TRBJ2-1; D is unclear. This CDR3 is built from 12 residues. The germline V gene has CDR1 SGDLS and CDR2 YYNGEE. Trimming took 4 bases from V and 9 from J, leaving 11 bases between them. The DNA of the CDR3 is TGTGCCAGCAGCCCGAGGTTGGGTGAGCAGTTCTTC. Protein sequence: CASSPRLGEQFF.

The CDR3 here is CSVLAGGPYEQYF. The CDR3 DNA is TGCAGCGTATTAGCGGGAGGCCCCTACGAGCAGTACTTC. V is TRBV29-1 and J is TRBJ2-7, with 10 bases that match TRBD2. The CDR3 loop spans 13 amino acids. CDR1 SQVTM and CDR2 ANQGSEA come from the germline V gene. The V and J ends lost 6 bases and 2 bases, in that order; junction bases with no gene match: 4.

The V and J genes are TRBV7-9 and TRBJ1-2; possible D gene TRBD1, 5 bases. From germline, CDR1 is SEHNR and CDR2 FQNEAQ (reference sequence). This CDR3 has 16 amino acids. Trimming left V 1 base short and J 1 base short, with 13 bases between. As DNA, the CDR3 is TGTGCCAGCAGCTTAGGTCAGGGCCCCCTTAACTATGGCTACACCTTC. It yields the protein CASSLGQGPLNYGYTF.

The CDR3 region has the DNA TGCAGCGTTACGACAGACTACGAGCAGTACTTC. Translated, it gives CSVTTDYEQYF. The J gene is TRBJ2-7, the V gene TRBV29-1, with D tentatively TRBD1 (5 bases). The CDR3 loop spans 11 amino acids. The germline V and J ends were trimmed by 5 bases and 3 bases, with 8 bases remaining between them. Germline assignment: CDR1 SQVTM and CDR2 ANQGSEA.

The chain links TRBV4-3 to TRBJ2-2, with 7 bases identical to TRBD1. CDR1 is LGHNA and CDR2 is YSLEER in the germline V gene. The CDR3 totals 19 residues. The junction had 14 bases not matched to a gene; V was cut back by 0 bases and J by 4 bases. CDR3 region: CASSQDLDSEGAVTGELFF. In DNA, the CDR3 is TGCGCCAGCAGCCAAGATTTAGACAGCGAGGGGGCGGTCACCGGGGAGCTGTTTTTT.

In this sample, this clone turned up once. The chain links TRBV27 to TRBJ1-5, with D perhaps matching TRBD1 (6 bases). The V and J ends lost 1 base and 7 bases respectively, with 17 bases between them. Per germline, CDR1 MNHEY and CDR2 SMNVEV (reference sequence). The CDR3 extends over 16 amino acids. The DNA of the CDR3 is TGTGCCAGCAGTTTATTCTTTGTCCAGGGGTGGCAGCCCCAGCATTTT. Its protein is CASSLFFVQGWQPQHF.

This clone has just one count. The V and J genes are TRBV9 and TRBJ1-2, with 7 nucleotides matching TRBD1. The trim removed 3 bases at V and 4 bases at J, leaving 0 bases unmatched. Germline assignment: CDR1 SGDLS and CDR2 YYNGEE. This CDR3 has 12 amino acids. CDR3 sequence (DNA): TGTGCCAGCAGCGGGGACAGCTATGGCTACACCTTC. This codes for CASSGDSYGYTF.

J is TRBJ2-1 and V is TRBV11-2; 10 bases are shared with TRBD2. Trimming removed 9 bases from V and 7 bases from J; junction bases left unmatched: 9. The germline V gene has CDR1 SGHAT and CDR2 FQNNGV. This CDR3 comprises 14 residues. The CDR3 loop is CASCLLAGSNEQFF. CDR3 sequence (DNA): TGTGCCAGTTGTCTACTAGCGGGATCGAATGAGCAGTTCTTC.

The DNA for the CDR3 is TGTGCCAGCAGGAGGGCCTCAGGGGTGAACACTGAAGCTTTCTTT. Translating it yields CASRRASGVNTEAFF. The rearrangement joins TRBV2 to TRBJ1-1; a possible D gene is TRBD1 (6 bases). Germline lookup yields CDR1 SNHLY and CDR2 FYNNEI. V dropped 6 bases and J dropped 0 bases, with 14 bases sitting between them. CDR3 length equals 15 residues.

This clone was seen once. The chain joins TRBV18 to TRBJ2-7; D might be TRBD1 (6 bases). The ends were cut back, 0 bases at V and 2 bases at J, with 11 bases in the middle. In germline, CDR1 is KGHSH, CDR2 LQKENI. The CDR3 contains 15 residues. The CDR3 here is CASSPPWTATYEQYF. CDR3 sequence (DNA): TGTGCCAGCTCACCACCCTGGACAGCGACCTACGAGCAGTACTTC. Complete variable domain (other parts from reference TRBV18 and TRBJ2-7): NAGVMQNPRHLVRRRGQEARLRCSPMKGHSHVYWYRQLPEEGLKFMVYLQKENIIDESGMPKERFSAEFPKEGPSILRIQQVVRGDSAAYFCASSPPWTATYEQYFGPGTRLTVT.

In nucleotides, the CDR3 is TGTGCCAGCAGTAGAGGAAACCGGGACAGGGAGAGCTCCTACGAGCAGTACTTC. Its protein product is CASSRGNRDRESSYEQYF. The rearrangement uses TRBV7-9 and TRBJ2-7, with 9 bases identical to TRBD1. V shed 6 bases and J 0 bases; nucleotides not matched to a gene: 15. The CDR3 is 18 amino acids. The germline gives CDR1 SEHNR, CDR2 FQNEAQ (reference sequence).

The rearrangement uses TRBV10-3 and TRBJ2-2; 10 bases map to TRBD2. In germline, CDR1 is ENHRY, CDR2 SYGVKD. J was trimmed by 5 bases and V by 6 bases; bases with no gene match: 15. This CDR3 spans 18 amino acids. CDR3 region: CAISGFVAGGDGTGELFF. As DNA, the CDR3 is TGTGCCATCAGCGGATTTGTAGCGGGAGGAGACGGGACCGGGGAGCTGTTTTTT.

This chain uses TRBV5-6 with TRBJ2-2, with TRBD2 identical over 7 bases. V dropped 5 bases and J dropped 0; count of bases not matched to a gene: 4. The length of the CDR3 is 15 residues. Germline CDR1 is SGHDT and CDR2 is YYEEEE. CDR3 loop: CASRGGPSNTGELFF. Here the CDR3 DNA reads TGTGCCAGCAGGGGAGGGCCCTCGAACACCGGGGAGCTGTTTTTT.

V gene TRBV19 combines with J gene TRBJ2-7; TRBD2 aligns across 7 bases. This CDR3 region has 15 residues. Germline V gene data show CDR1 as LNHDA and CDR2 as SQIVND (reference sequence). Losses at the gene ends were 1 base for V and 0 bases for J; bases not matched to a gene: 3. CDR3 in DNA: TGTGCCAGTAGTATAGCGGGAGGACCCTCCTACGAGCAGTACTTC. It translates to CASSIAGGPSYEQYF.

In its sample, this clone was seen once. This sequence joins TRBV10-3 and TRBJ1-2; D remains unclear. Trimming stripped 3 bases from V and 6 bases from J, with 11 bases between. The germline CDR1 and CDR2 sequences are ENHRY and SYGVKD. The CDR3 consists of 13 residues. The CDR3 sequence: CAISDEPGDGYTF. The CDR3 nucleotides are TGTGCCATCAGTGATGAGCCAGGCGATGGCTACACCTTC.

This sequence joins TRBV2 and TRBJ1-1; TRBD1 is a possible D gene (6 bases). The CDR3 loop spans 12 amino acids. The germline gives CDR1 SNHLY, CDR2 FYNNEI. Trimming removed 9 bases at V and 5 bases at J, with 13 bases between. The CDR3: CARGQSGTEAFF. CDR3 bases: TGTGCCAGAGGACAGTCTGGAACTGAAGCTTTCTTT. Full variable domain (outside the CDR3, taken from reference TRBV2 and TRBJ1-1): EPEVTQTPSHQVTQMGQEVILRCVPISNHLYFYWYRQILGQKVEFLVSFYNNEISEKSEIFDDQFSVERPDGSNFTLKIRSTKLEDSAMYFCARGQSGTEAFFGQGTRLTVV.

CDR3 amino acids: CASSFAASGPQYF. CDR3 in DNA: TGTGCCAGCAGCTTCGCGGCTAGCGGGCCGCAGTATTTT. The V gene is TRBV7-9, the J gene TRBJ2-3, with 8 bases fitting TRBD2. After removal of 3 bases from V and 10 bases from J, the junction contained 6 bases not matched to a gene. CDR1 is SEHNR, CDR2 FQNEAQ, per germline (reference sequence). CDR3 length equals 13 residues.

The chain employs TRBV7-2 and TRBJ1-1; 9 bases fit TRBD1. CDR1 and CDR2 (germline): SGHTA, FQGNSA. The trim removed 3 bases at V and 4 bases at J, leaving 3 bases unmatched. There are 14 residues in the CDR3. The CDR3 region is CASSFTGGPTEAFF. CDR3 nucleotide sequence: TGTGCCAGCAGCTTTACAGGGGGCCCCACTGAAGCTTTCTTT.